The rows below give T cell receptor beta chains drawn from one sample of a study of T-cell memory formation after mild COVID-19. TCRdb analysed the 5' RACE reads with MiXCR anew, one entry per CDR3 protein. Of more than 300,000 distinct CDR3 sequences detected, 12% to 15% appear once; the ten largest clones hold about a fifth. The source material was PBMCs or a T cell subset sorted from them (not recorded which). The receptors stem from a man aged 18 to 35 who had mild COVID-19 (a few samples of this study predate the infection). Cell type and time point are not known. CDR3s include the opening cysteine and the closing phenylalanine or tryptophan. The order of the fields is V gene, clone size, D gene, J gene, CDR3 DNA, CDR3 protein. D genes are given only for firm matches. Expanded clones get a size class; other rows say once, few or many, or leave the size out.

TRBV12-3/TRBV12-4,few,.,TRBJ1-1,TGTGCCAGCAGTTTAAGCAGTCGCACTGAAGCTTTCTTT,CASSLSSRTEAFF
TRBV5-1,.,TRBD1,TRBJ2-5,TGCGCCAGCAGCCAACAGACAGGGCTAGAGACCCAGTACTTC,CASSQQTGLETQYF
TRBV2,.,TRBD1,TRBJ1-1,TGTGCCAGCAGTATTCGGACAGGGGGGGAAAACACTGAAGCTTTCTTT,CASSIRTGGENTEAFF
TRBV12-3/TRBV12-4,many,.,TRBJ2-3,TGTGCCAGCAGTCCTTGGGACATTTTGGCAGATACGCAGTATTTT,CASSPWDILADTQYF
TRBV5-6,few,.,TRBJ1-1,TGTGCCAGCAGCTTAGCGGGGCGAGCTTTCTTT,CASSLAGRAFF
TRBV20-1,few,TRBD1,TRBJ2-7,TGCAGTGCTTCGATCGGGACAGGGGAGCAGTACTTC,CSASIGTGEQYF
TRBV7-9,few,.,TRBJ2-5,TGTGCCAGCAGCGGAGTGCGGGGGACCCAGTACTTC,CASSGVRGTQYF
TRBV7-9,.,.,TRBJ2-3,TGTGCCAGCAGCCCGAGCACCTTTACAGATACGCAGTATTTT,CASSPSTFTDTQYF
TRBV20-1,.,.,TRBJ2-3,TGCAGTGCTAGGAATACGTTAGATACGCAGTATTTT,CSARNTLDTQYF
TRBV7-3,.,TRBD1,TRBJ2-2,TGTGCCAGCAGCTTATACCCCCAGGGGACAGGTATTAGAGGTGGCACCGGGGAGCTGTTTTTT,CASSLYPQGTGIRGGTGELFF
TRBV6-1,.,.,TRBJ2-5,TGTGCCAGCAGTGAAGCAGGAAGGGGGGGGCAAGAGACCCAGTACTTC,CASSEAGRGGQETQYF
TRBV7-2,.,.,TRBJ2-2,TGTGCCAGCAGCATAAAGCGGTCCTACACCGGGGAGCTGTTTTTT,CASSIKRSYTGELFF
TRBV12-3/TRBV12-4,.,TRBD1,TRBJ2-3,TGTGCCAGCAGAAGACAGGGGGGACGTGGCCCGCAGTATTTT,CASRRQGGRGPQYF
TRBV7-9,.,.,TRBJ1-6,TGTGCCAGCAGCTTACGTGGGGGATCCCACTCACCCCTCCACTTT,CASSLRGGSHSPLHF
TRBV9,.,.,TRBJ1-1,TGTGCCAGCAGCGTAGTTGAGAAGACTGAAGCTTTCTTT,CASSVVEKTEAFF
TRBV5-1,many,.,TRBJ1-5,TGCGCCAGCAGCTTGGCCCTCGGGCCCAATCAGCCCCAGCATTTT,CASSLALGPNQPQHF
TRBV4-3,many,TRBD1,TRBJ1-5,TGCGCCAGCAGCCATTCCTGGACAGGGGGCAATCAGCCCCAGCATTTT,CASSHSWTGGNQPQHF
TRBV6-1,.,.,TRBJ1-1,TGTGCCAGCAGTGAAGCCCTAGGGGGTCACGCTGAAGCTTTCTTT,CASSEALGGHAEAFF
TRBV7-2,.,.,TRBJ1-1,TGTGCCAGCAGCTTAGGGGTAGGACTAAACACTGAAGCTTTCTTT,CASSLGVGLNTEAFF
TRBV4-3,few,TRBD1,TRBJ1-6,TGCGCCAGCAGCCGGGACAGGGTCGTTGAGCCCCTCCACTTT,CASSRDRVVEPLHF